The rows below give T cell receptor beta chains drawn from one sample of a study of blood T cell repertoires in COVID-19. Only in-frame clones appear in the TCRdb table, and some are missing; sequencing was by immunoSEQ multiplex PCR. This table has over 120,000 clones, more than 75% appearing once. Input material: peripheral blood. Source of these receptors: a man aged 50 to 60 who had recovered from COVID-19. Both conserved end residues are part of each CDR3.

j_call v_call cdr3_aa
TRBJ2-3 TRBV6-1 CASSEPGTSLADTQYF
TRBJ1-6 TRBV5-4 CASSPMDRGQRSPLHF
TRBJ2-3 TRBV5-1 CASSSGTSGGFTDTQYF
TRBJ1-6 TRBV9 CASSGPGAHNSPLHF
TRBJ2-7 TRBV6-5 CASSRGYEQYF
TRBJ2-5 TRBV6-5 CASRRLQGSETQYF
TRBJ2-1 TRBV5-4 CASSFPAGGRSYNEQFF
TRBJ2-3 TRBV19 CASSGGDRGTPSTDTQYF
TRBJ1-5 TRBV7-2 CASSGQGAGNQPQHF
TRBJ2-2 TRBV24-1 CATSDAGGGADTGELFF
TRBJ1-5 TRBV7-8 CASSLGQGGSNQPQHF
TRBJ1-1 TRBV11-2 CASSRNRGGLNTEAFF
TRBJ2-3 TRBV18 CASSPEAQTGWDTQYF
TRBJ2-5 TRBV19 CASSIVSGLQNQETQYF
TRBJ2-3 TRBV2 CASGYGTSGGADTQYF
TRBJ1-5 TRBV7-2 CASSAIRGGNQPQHF